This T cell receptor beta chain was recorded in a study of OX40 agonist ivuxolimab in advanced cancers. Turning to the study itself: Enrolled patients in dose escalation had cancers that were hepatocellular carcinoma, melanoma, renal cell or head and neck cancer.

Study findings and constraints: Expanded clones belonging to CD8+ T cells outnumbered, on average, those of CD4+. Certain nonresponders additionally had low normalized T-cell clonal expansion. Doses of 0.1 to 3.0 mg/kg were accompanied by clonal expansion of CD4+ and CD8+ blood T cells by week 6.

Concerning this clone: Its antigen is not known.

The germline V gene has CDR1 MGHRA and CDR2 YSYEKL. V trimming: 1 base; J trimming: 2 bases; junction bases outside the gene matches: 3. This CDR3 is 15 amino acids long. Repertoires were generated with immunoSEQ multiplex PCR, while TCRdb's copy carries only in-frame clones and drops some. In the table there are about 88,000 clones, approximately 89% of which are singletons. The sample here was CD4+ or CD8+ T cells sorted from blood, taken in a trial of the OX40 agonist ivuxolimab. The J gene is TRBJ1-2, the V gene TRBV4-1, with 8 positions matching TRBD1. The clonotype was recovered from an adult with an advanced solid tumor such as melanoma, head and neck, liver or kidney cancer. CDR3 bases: TGCGCCAGCAGCCAAGGAGGACAGGGCAACTATGGCTACACCTTC. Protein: CASSQGGQGNYGYTF.